A single sample is the source of the 15 T cell receptor beta chains below, sequenced in a study of shared clonotypes between healthy human individuals. Clones were sequenced by immunoSEQ multiplex PCR, and TCRdb holds only the in-frame ones, with some missing. The sample records about 2 million clones, over 85% being singletons. In the naive CD8 group, cells lacked CD45RO and were positively selected for CCR7, so terminally differentiated effector memory CD45RA+ cells were left out. The sequencing sample was made of naive CD8+ T cells sorted from blood. These receptors originate from a man younger than 30 in good health.

This chain connects TRBV7-8 to TRBJ2-7; 7 nucleotides line up with TRBD1. This CDR3 is 15 amino acids long. With V trimmed by 5 bases and J by 0 bases, 7 bases remained unmatched. Germline CDR1 SGHVS, CDR2 FQNEAQ. The DNA for the CDR3 is TGTGCCAGCAGCCCTCACAGGGGTCCCTCCTACGAGCAGTACTTC. Protein: CASSPHRGPSYEQYF.

This chain joins TRBV27 and TRBJ1-5, with a possible D match to TRBD1 (6 bases). V was clipped by 1 base and J by 5 bases, with 9 bases between them. This CDR3 spans 14 amino acids. The germline gives CDR1 MNHEY, CDR2 SMNVEV (reference sequence). CDR3 DNA: TGTGCCAGCAGTTTATTAGGGGGGGATCAGCCCCAGCATTTT. This sequence encodes CASSLLGGDQPQHF.

The rearrangement links TRBV7-9 to TRBJ1-4; unclear D gene. The germline CDR1 and CDR2 sequences are SEHNR and FQNEAQ (reference sequence). CDR3 length: 13 residues. The ends were cut back, 8 bases at V and 5 bases at J, with 12 bases in the middle. The CDR3 DNA reads as TGTGCCAGCGGTAACAGCTTGAATGAAAAACTGTTTTTT. Its translation is CASGNSLNEKLFF.

Comment on this clone: The sample carries other DNA sequences with the same CDR3. This chain links TRBV6-5 with TRBJ1-1, with D hard to call. The CDR3 has 13 amino acids. The germline V gene encodes CDR1 MNHEY and CDR2 SVGAGI. The ends were cut back, 3 bases at V and 1 base at J, with 6 bases in the middle. In DNA, the CDR3 is TGTGCCAGCAGTTATGGGAGGAACACTGAAGCTTTCTTT. Its protein is CASSYGRNTEAFF.

This chain connects TRBV5-5 to TRBJ2-7; D uncertain. The CDR3 runs 13 residues. Trimming stripped 0 bases from V and 3 bases from J, with 7 bases between. CDR1 and CDR2 from the germline V gene are SGHKS and YYEKEE (reference sequence). The CDR3 spells CASSLGLFYEQYF. The DNA of the CDR3 is TGTGCCAGCAGCTTGGGACTCTTCTACGAGCAGTACTTC.

Here the CDR3 reads CASSSGLAETDTQYF. Written as DNA, the CDR3 is TGTGCCAGCAGCAGCGGACTAGCGGAAACAGATACGCAGTATTTT. The genes are TRBV7-9 and TRBJ2-3; TRBD2 agrees at 10 bases. V gave up 5 bases and J gave up 3 bases; unmatched junction bases: 5. From germline, CDR1 is SEHNR and CDR2 FQNEAQ (reference sequence). The CDR3 contains 15 residues.

The chain combines TRBV13 with TRBJ2-7; TRBD1 agrees at 9 bases. Unmatched junction bases numbered 8, after V lost 5 bases and J lost 3 bases. This CDR3 spans 15 amino acids. The germline V gene encodes CDR1 PRHDT and CDR2 FYEKMQ (reference sequence). CDR3 region: CASSGPGQGIYEQYF. The CDR3 DNA follows: TGTGCCAGCAGCGGCCCGGGACAGGGAATCTACGAGCAGTACTTC.

This sequence joins TRBV2 and TRBJ2-7; 7 bases are shared with TRBD2. J lost 3 bases, V lost 6 bases, and 8 bases had no gene match. CDR1 and CDR2 from the germline V gene are SNHLY and FYNNEI. The CDR3 is 14 amino acids. DNA of the CDR3: TGTGCCAGCAGGGGGGGGTTTATTAACTACGAGCAGTACTTC. Residues: CASRGGFINYEQYF.

CDR3 DNA: TGCGCCAGCAGCCTCGTCGGCGGGGGAAACACCATATATTTT. As protein: CASSLVGGGNTIYF. The chain carries TRBV4-1 and TRBJ1-3; D unclear. Per the germline V gene, CDR1 is MGHRA and CDR2 is YSYEKL. The germline V and J ends were trimmed by 4 bases and 4 bases, with 11 bases remaining between them. The CDR3 contains 14 residues.

The rearrangement joins TRBV14 to TRBJ2-7; the D is unclear. This CDR3 contains 16 residues. Trimming cost V 4 bases and J 0 bases, with 16 bases left between them. Germline V gives CDR1 SGHDN, CDR2 FVKESK. The CDR3 region has the DNA TGTGCCAGCAGCCCAAAGATGGGCTTATACTCCTACGAGCAGTACTTC. Translated, it gives CASSPKMGLYSYEQYF.

V usage is TRBV2 and J usage is TRBJ1-1; D remains unclear. V lost 2 bases, J lost 4 bases, and 14 bases lay in between. Germline V CDR1 and CDR2: SNHLY, FYNNEI. This CDR3 has 15 residues. Here the CDR3 reads CASSELTPPGTEAFF. In DNA form, the CDR3 reads TGTGCCAGCAGTGAACTGACCCCGCCGGGCACTGAAGCTTTCTTT.

The chain couples TRBV27 to TRBJ2-3; 12 nucleotides match TRBD2. CDR1 and CDR2 from the germline V gene are MNHEY and SMNVEV (reference sequence). The CDR3 runs to 14 residues. J gave up 3 bases and V 5 bases, and 0 bases lay outside the gene matches. The CDR3, as DNA: TGTGCCAGCAGTGGACTAGCGGGGACAGATACGCAGTATTTT. Protein sequence: CASSGLAGTDTQYF.

Note on this clone: A read error may produce the germline difference seen at one junction end. CDR3 sequence reads: CASSLGSGSQETQYF. The CDR3 nucleotides read TGTGCTAGCAGCTTAGGATCAGGGAGTCAAGAGACCCAGTACTTC. The chain uses TRBV7-7 and TRBJ2-5; D possibly matches TRBD1 or TRBD2 (5 bases each). Germline V gene lookup returns CDR1 SSHAT and CDR2 FNYEAQ (reference sequence). This CDR3 spans 15 amino acids.

J is TRBJ2-3 and V is TRBV27; perhaps TRBD2 as D (6 bases). CDR1 and CDR2 (germline): MNHEY, SMNVEV (reference sequence). Trimming shortened V by 10 bases and J by 2 bases, and 16 bases separated the two germline ends. The CDR3 consists of 14 residues. The CDR3 spells CANPSGEFTDTQYF. In nucleotides, the CDR3 is TGTGCCAACCCATCGGGGGAATTCACAGATACGCAGTATTTT.

Concerning this clone: Other DNA sequences in the sample encode the same CDR3. V and J are TRBV4-1 and TRBJ1-6, with D unresolved. The CDR3 runs 15 residues. Germline assignment: CDR1 MGHRA and CDR2 YSYEKL. V was trimmed by 3 bases and J by 0 bases, leaving 6 bases between them. The CDR3 here is CASSQANSYNSPLHF. DNA of the CDR3: TGCGCCAGCAGCCAGGCTAACTCCTATAATTCACCCCTCCACTTT.